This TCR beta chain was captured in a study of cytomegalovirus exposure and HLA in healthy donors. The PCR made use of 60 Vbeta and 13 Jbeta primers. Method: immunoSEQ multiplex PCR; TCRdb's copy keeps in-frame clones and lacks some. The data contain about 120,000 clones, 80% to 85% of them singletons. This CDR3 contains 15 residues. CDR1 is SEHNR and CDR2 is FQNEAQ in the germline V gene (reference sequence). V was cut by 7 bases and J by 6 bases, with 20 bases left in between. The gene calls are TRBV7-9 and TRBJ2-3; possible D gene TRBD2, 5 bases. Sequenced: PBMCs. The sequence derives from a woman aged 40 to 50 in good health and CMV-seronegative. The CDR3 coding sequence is TGTGCCAGCAACCGCGGCAGCACGGGAAGGGATACGCAGTATTTT. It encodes CASNRGSTGRDTQYF.